The clone carrying this TCR beta chain was seen ten or more times. Its antigen remains unknown. TCRdb re-called the RACE reads through MiXCR, storing one row per CDR3 protein. The table includes tens of thousands of distinct CDR3 sequences, roughly 9.5% detected once. This CDR3 comprises 16 residues. Germline-derived CDR1 and CDR2 are SGHAT and FQNNGV. V trimming: 1 base; J trimming: 4 bases; junction bases outside the gene matches: 9. Time point meaning: patch test 3, about 24 weeks after DPC sensitization. Treatment specified: therapeutic diphenylcyclopropenone sensitization with weekly scalp DPC. Before extraction, the whole blood was not fractionated, and total RNA was taken from it. Venepuncture was done earlier than the placement of each patch test. The record originates from a study of human T cells and chemical hapten exposure. At the level of the study: DPC at 2% was the sensitizing agent, placed on around 2 cm by around 2 cm of upper inner arm skin. Points from the study as a whole: TCRs whose frequency exceeded 1 in 1000 remained the same following DPC sensitization. Expanded TCRs grouped into significantly more large CDR3 similarity clusters than controls produced.

The sample consisted of whole blood, taken in connection with sensitization to the hapten diphenylcyclopropenone (DPC). The source of this sequence is a man aged 50 to 59 with alopecia areata. Some clones in this sample may be carry-over from other donors' samples. V is TRBV11-2 and J is TRBJ2-5; 7 nucleotides line up with TRBD2. The DNA of the CDR3 is TGTGCCAGCAGCTTAGCGGCCGGGAGGACCGGAGAGACCCAGTACTTC. The encoded protein is CASSLAAGRTGETQYF.